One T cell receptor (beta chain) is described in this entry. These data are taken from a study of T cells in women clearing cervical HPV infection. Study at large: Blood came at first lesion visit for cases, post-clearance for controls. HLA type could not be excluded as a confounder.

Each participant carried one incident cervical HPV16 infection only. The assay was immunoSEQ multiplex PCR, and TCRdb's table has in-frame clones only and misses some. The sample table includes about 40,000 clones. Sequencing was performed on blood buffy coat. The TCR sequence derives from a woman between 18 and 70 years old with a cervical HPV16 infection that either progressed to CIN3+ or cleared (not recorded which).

The CDR3 loop is CASSEQGSETDTQYF. The CDR3 bases that were read are TGTGCCAGCAGCGAACAGGGGAGTGAGACAGATACG. The rearrangement links TRBV2 to TRBJ2-3; 7 bases map to TRBD1. The read terminates 3 residues ahead of where the CDR3 ends, so the germline J gene completes it. The CDR3 is 15 residues long. Trimming took 6 bases from V and 3 from J; bases not matched to a gene: 9. Germline CDR1 SNHLY, CDR2 FYNNEI.